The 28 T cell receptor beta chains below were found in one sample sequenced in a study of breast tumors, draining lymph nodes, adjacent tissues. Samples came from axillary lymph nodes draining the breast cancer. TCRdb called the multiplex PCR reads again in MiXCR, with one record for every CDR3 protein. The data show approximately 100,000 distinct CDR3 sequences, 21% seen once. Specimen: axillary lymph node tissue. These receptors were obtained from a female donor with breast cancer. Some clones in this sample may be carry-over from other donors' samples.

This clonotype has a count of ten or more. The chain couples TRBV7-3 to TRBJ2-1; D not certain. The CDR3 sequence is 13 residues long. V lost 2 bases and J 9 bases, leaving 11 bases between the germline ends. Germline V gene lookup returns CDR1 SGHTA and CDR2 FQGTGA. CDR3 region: CASSLWKFGEQFF. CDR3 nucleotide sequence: TGTGCCAGCAGCTTATGGAAATTCGGTGAGCAGTTCTTC.

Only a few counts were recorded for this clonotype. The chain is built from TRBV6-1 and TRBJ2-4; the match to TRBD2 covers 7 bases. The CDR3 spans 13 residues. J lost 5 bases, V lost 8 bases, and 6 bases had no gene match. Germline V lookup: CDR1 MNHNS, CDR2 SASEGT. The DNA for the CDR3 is TGTGCCAGCTTCGGTCTAGCGGAAAACATTCAGTACTTC. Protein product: CASFGLAENIQYF.

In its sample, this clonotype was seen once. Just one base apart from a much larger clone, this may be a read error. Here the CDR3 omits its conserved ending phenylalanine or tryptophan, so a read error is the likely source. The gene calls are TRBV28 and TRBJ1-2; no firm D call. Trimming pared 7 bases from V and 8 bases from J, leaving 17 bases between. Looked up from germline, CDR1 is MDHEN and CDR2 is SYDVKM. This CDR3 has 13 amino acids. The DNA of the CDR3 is TGTGCCAGCACCTCCATTAGAGAAATAGGCTACACCCTC. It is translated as CASTSIREIGYTL.

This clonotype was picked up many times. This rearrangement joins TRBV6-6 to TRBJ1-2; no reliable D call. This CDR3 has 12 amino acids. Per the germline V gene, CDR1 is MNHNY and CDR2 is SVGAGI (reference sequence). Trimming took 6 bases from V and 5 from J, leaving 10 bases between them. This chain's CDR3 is CASSSTLYGYTF. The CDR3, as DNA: TGTGCCAGCAGCTCTACGCTATATGGCTACACCTTC.

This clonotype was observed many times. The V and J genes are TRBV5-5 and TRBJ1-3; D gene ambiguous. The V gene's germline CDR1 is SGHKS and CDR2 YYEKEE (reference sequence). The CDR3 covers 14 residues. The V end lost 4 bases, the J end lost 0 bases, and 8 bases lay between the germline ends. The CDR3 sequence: CASSRIYSGNTIYF. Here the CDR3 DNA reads TGTGCCAGCAGCCGGATCTACTCTGGAAACACCATATATTTT. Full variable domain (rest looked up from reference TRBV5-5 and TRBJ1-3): DAGVTQSPTHLIKTRGQQVTLRCSPISGHKSVSWYQQVLGQGPQFIFQYYEKEERGRGNFPDRFSARQFPNYSSELNVNALLLGDSALYLCASSRIYSGNTIYFGEGSWLTVV.

The CDR3 coding sequence is TGTGCCAGCAGCGCGACTAGCGGTAAAGAGACCCAGTACTTC. The encoded protein is CASSATSGKETQYF. This chain connects TRBV3-1 to TRBJ2-5; TRBD2 aligns across 9 bases. The CDR3 is 14 residues long. V lost 5 bases and J lost 3; bases outside the gene matches: 4. Germline values: CDR1 LGHDT, CDR2 YNNKEL (reference sequence).

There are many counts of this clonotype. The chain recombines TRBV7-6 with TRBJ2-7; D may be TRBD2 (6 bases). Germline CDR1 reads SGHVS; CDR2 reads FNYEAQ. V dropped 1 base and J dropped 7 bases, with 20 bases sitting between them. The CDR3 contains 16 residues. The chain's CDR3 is CASSLEGSRSAGEQYF. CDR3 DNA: TGTGCCAGCAGCTTAGAAGGTTCCAGGTCGGCGGGGGAGCAGTACTTC.

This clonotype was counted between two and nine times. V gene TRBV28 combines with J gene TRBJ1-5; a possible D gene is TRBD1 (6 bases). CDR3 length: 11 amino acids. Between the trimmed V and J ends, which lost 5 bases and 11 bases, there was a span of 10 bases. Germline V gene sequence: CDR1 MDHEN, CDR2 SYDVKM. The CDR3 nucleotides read TGTGCCAGCAGTCCAAGGGGGGCCCAGCATTTT. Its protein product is CASSPRGAQHF.

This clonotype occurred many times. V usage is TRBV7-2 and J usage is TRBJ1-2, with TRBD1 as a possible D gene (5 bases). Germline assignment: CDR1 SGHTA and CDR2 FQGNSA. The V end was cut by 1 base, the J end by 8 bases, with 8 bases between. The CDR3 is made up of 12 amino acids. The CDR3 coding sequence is TGTGCCAGCAGCTTAGTAGGGGTGGGCTACACCTTC. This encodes CASSLVGVGYTF.

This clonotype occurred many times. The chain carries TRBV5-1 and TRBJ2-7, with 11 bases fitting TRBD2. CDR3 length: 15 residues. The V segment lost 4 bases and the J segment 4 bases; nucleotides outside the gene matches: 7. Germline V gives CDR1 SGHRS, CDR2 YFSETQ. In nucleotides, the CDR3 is TGCGCCAGCAGCCGAGACGGGACTAGCGGTTACGAGCAGTACTTC. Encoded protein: CASSRDGTSGYEQYF.

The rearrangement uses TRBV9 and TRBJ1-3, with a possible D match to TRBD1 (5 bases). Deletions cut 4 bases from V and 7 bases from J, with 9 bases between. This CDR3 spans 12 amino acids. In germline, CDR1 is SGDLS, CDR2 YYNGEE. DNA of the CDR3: TGTGCCAGCAGCACCGGACATAACACCATATATTTT. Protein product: CASSTGHNTIYF.

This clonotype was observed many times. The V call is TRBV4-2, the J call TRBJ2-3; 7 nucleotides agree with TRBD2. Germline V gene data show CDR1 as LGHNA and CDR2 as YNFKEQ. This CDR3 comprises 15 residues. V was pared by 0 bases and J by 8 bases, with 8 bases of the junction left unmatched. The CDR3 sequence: CASSQDFRQRGTQYF. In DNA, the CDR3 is TGTGCCAGCAGCCAAGATTTTAGGCAGCGGGGTACGCAGTATTTT.

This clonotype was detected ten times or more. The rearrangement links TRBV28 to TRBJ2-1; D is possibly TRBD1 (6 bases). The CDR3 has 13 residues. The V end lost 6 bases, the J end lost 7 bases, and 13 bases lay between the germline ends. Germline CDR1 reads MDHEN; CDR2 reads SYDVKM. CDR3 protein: CASSMTGLNEQFF. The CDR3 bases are TGTGCCAGCAGCATGACAGGTTTGAATGAGCAGTTCTTC.

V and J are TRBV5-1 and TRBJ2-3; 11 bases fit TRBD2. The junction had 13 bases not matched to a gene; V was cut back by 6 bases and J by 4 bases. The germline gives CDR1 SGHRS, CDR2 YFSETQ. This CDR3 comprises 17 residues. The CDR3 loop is CASTIRRTSGFSDTQYF. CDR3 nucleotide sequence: TGCGCCAGCACCATCCGTCGGACTAGCGGGTTTTCAGATACGCAGTATTTT.

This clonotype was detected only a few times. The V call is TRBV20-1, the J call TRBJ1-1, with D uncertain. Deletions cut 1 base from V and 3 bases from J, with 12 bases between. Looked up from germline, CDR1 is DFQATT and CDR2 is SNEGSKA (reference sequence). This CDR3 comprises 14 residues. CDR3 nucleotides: TGCAGTGCTAGAGTGGGAGGTCGGTACACTGAAGCTTTCTTT. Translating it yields CSARVGGRYTEAFF.

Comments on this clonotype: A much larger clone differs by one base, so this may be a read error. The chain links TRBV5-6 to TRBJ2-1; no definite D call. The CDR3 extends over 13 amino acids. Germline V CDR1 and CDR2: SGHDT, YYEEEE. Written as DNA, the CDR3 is TGTGCCGGCAGCTGGGGTAGCAGTAATGAGCAGTTCTTC. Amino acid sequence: CAGSWGSSNEQFF.

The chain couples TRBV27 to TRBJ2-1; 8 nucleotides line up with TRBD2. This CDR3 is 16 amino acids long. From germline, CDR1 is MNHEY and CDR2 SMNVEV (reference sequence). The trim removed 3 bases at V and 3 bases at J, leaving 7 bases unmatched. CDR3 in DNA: TGTGCCAGCAGTTTCACTAGCGGCCAAATCTACAATGAGCAGTTCTTC. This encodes CASSFTSGQIYNEQFF.

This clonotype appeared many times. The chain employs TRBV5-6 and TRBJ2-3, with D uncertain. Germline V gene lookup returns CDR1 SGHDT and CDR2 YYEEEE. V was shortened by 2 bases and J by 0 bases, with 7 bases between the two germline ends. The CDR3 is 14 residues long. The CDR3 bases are TGTGCCAGCAGCTTATCGGGTAGCACAGATACGCAGTATTTT. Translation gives CASSLSGSTDTQYF.

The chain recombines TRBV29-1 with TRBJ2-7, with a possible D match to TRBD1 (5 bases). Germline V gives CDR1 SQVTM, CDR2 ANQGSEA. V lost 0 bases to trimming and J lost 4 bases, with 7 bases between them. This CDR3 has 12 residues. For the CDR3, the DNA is TGCAGCGTTGAAGATGGGGCGTACGAGCAGTACTTC. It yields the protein CSVEDGAYEQYF.

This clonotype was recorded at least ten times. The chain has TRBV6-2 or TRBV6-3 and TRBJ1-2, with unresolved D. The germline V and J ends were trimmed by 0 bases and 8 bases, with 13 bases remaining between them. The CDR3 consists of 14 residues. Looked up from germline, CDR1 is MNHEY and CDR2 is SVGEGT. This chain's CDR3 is CASSYSGRTGGYTF. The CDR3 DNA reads TGTGCCAGCAGTTACTCAGGTCGGACTGGAGGCTACACCTTC.

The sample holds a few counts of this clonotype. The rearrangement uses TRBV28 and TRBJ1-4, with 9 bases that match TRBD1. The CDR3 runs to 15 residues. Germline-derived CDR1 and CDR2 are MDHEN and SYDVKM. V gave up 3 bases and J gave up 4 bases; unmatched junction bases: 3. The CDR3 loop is CASSFLGQGNEKLFF. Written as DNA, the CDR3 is TGTGCCAGCAGTTTTTTGGGACAGGGTAATGAAAAACTGTTTTTT.

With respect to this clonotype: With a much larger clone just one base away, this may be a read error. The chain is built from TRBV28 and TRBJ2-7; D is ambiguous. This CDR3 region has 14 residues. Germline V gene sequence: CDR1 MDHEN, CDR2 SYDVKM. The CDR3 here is CAGSLAGRTYEQYF. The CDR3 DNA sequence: TGTGCCGGCAGTTTAGCCGGGCGAACCTACGAGCAGTACTTC.

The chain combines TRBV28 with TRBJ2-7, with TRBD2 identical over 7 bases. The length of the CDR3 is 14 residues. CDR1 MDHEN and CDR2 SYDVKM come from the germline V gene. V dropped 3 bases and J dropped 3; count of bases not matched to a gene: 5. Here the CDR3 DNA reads TGTGCCAGCAGTTTGCGGGGGACTTTCTACGAGCAGTACTTC. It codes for CASSLRGTFYEQYF.

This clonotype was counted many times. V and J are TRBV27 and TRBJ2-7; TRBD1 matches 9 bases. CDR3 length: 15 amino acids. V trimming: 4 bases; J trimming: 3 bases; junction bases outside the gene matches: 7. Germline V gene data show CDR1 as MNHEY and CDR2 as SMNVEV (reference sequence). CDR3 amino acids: CASSSSGTGYYEQYF. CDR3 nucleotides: TGTGCCAGCAGTTCCTCCGGGACAGGGTACTACGAGCAGTACTTC.

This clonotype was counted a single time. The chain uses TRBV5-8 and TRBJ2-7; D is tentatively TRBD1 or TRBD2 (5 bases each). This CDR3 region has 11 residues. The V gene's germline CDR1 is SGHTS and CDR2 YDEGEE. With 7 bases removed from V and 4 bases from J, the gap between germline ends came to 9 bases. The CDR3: CASLGVYEQYF. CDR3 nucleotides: TGTGCCAGCCTGGGGGTTTACGAGCAGTACTTC. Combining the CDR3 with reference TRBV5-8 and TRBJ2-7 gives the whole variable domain EAGVTQSPTHLIKTRGQQATLRCSPISGHTSVYWYQQALGLGLQFLLWYDEGEERNRGNFPPRFSGRQFPNYSSELNVNALELEDSALYLCASLGVYEQYFGPGTRLTVT.

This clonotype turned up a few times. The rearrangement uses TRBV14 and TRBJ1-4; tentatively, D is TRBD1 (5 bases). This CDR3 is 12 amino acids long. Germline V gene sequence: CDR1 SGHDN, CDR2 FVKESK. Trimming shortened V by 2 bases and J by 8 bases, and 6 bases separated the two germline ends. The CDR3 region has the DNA TGTGCCAGCAGCCAATACAGGGAAAAACTGTTTTTT. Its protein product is CASSQYREKLFF. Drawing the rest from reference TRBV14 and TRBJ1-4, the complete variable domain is EAGVTQFPSHSVIEKGQTVTLRCDPISGHDNLYWYRRVMGKEIKFLLHFVKESKQDESGMPNNRFLAERTGGTYSTLKVQPAELEDSGVYFCASSQYREKLFFGSGTQLSVL.

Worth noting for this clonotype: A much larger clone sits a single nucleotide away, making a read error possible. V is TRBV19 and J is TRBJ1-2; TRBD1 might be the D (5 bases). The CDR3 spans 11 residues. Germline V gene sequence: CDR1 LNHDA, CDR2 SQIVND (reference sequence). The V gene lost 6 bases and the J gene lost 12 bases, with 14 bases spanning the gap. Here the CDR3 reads CASSQGMGHTF. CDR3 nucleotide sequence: TGTGCCAGTAGCCAGGGAATGGGCCACACCTTC.

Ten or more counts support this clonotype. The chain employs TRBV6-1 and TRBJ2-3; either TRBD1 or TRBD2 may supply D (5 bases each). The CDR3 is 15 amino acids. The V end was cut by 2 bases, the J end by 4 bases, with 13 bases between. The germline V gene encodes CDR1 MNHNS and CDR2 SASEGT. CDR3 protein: CASSELRGRADTQYF. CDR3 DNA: TGTGCCAGCAGTGAACTAAGGGGACGCGCAGATACGCAGTATTTT.